The 9 T cell receptor beta chains below come from one sample, sequenced in a study of blood T cell repertoires in COVID-19. Sequencing used immunoSEQ multiplex PCR; TCRdb keeps in-frame clones, though not all of them. The sample has 450,000 to 500,000 clones; approximately 85% are singletons. Sequencing used peripheral blood. The receptors here all came from a human donor in a cohort sampled during active COVID-19.

The chain recombines TRBV7-8 with TRBJ1-2, with D possibly TRBD1 on 6 matching bases. Between the trimmed V and J ends, which lost 5 bases and 4 bases, there was a span of 17 bases. The germline V gene has CDR1 SGHVS and CDR2 FQNEAQ. This CDR3 is 15 amino acids long. CDR3 in amino acids: CASSGTDRLRYGYTF. CDR3 nucleotide sequence: TGTGCCAGCAGCGGAACCGACAGGCTCCGCTATGGCTACACCTTC.

J is TRBJ1-5 and V is TRBV6-6; D gene uncertain. This CDR3 is 15 amino acids long. Germline assignment: CDR1 MNHNY and CDR2 SVGAGI (reference sequence). The V end lost 2 bases, the J end lost 0 bases, and 8 bases lay between the germline ends. In DNA, the CDR3 is TGTGCCAGCAGTTACGACACCTATAGCAATCAGCCCCAGCATTTT. Amino acids: CASSYDTYSNQPQHF.

V usage is TRBV19 and J usage is TRBJ1-4; weak D call: TRBD1 (5 bases). V was cut by 3 bases and J by 6 bases, with 11 bases left in between. The CDR3 is 14 amino acids. The germline V gene encodes CDR1 LNHDA and CDR2 SQIVND (reference sequence). The chain's CDR3 is CASSISRGDEKLFF. In DNA form, the CDR3 reads TGTGCCAGTAGTATCTCTAGGGGCGATGAAAAACTGTTTTTT.

The J gene is TRBJ1-4, the V gene TRBV7-9; maybe TRBD1 (5 bases). V lost 5 bases and J 7 bases, leaving 14 bases between the germline ends. Germline CDR1 reads SEHNR; CDR2 reads FQNEAQ (reference sequence). CDR3 length: 14 amino acids. The CDR3 here is CASSIGGVGEKLFF. The DNA of the CDR3 is TGTGCCAGCAGCATCGGGGGTGTTGGTGAAAAACTGTTTTTT. Using reference TRBV7-9 and TRBJ1-4 for the parts outside the CDR3, the full variable domain is DTGVSQNPRHKITKRGQNVTFRCDPISEHNRLYWYRQTLGQGPEFLTYFQNEAQLEKSRLLSDRFSAERPKGSFSTLEIQRTEQGDSAMYLCASSIGGVGEKLFFGSGTQLSVL.

This clone was recorded only once. CDR3 region: CASSLEDSTTQNYEQYF. The DNA for the CDR3 is TGCGCCAGCAGCTTGGAGGACAGCACCACTCAAAACTACGAGCAGTACTTC. This sequence joins TRBV5-1 and TRBJ2-7, with D maybe TRBD1 (6 bases). The CDR3 covers 17 residues. CDR1 SGHRS and CDR2 YFSETQ come from the germline V gene. Trimming shortened V by 0 bases and J by 3 bases, and 19 bases separated the two germline ends.

The J gene is TRBJ1-3, the V gene TRBV27; the D gene is possibly TRBD1 (5 bases). Trimming took off 2 bases at V and 1 base at J, with 9 bases between the two ends. This CDR3 contains 15 residues. The V gene's germline CDR1 is MNHEY and CDR2 SMNVEV (reference sequence). The CDR3, as DNA: TGTGCCAGCAGTTTAAGGGGCTCTTCTGGAAACACCATATATTTT. This codes for CASSLRGSSGNTIYF.

This chain links TRBV19 with TRBJ2-7, with 11 nucleotides matching TRBD2. Germline-derived CDR1 and CDR2 are LNHDA and SQIVND (reference sequence). J was trimmed by 0 bases and V by 6 bases; bases with no gene match: 1. This CDR3 has 14 residues. The CDR3 coding sequence is TGTGCCAGTAGAACTAGCGGGAGCTCCTACGAGCAGTACTTC. Translation gives CASRTSGSSYEQYF.

The chain couples TRBV13 to TRBJ2-1, with D possibly matching TRBD2 (5 bases). The V end lost 2 bases, the J end lost 2 bases, and 10 bases lay between the germline ends. The CDR3 length is 15 residues. Germline V CDR1 and CDR2: PRHDT, FYEKMQ (reference sequence). CDR3 protein: CASSLSERAYNEQFF. CDR3 in DNA: TGTGCCAGCAGCTTATCTGAGAGGGCCTACAATGAGCAGTTCTTC.

This clone has a single count. This sequence joins TRBV9 and TRBJ2-3, with D tentatively TRBD2 (5 bases). This CDR3 region has 15 residues. Trimming stripped 1 base from V and 2 bases from J, with 11 bases between. CDR1 SGDLS and CDR2 YYNGEE come from the germline V gene. As DNA, the CDR3 is TGTGCCAGCAGCGTACGGAGCGGAAACACAGATACGCAGTATTTT. This codes for CASSVRSGNTDTQYF.